The next 29 T cell receptor beta chains were all read from a single sample in a study of OX40 agonist ivuxolimab in advanced cancers. Produced via immunoSEQ multiplex PCR; TCRdb's table is partial and in-frame only. The profile shows under 20,000 clones, around 82% of them singletons. Here the sequenced sample was CD4+ or CD8+ T cells sorted from blood, taken in a trial of the OX40 agonist ivuxolimab. The receptors originated from an adult with an advanced solid tumor such as melanoma, head and neck, liver or kidney cancer.

V gene TRBV28 combines with J gene TRBJ2-1; D gene ambiguous. Looked up from germline, CDR1 is MDHEN and CDR2 is SYDVKM. V was clipped by 8 bases and J by 7 bases, with 12 bases between them. The CDR3 extends over 12 amino acids. The CDR3 coding sequence is TGTGCCAGCTCTGTGGGTCGGAATGAGCAGTTCTTC. Its protein is CASSVGRNEQFF.

The J gene is TRBJ2-3, the V gene TRBV28; 15 bases fit TRBD2. The CDR3 consists of 19 residues. Germline trimming cut 2 bases from V and 4 bases from J; bases unmatched to any gene: 10. Germline V gene lookup returns CDR1 MDHEN and CDR2 SYDVKM. CDR3 nucleotide sequence: TGTGCCAGCAGTTTACTGGGACTAGCGGGAGGTCCCCTCGCAGATACGCAGTATTTT. It codes for CASSLLGLAGGPLADTQYF.

This clone was counted only a few times. The CDR3 bases are TGTGCCAGCTCACCTTCGACAGGGACAGGGAGTGAAAAACTGTTTTTT. It is translated as CASSPSTGTGSEKLFF. The chain links TRBV18 to TRBJ1-4; 9 bases align to TRBD1. The junction had 9 bases not matched to a gene; V was cut back by 3 bases and J by 7 bases. Germline V gene data show CDR1 as KGHSH and CDR2 as LQKENI. The CDR3 length is 16 residues.

In its sample, this clone was seen a few times. The DNA of the CDR3 is TGTGCCAGCAGAATACTCGGACAGGGCTCTGAAAAACTGTTTTTT. The encoded protein is CASRILGQGSEKLFF. The chain links TRBV28 to TRBJ1-4; TRBD1 matches 8 bases. CDR1 is MDHEN and CDR2 is SYDVKM in the germline V gene. The CDR3 contains 15 residues. V lost 6 bases and J lost 7; bases outside the gene matches: 10.

The gene calls are TRBV9 and TRBJ2-6; D is unclear. V was shortened by 3 bases and J by 0 bases, with 16 bases between the two germline ends. This CDR3 is 18 amino acids long. Germline lookup yields CDR1 SGDLS and CDR2 YYNGEE. Here the CDR3 DNA reads TGTGCCAGCAGCGATACCGGTGGTTGGGGCTCTGGGGCCAACGTCCTGACTTTC. Translated, it gives CASSDTGGWGSGANVLTF.

The rearrangement joins TRBV7-2 to TRBJ2-7, with D perhaps given as TRBD1 or TRBD2 (5 bases each). This CDR3 is 14 amino acids long. V was shortened by 4 bases and J by 5 bases, with 15 bases between the two germline ends. Germline V gene lookup returns CDR1 SGHTA and CDR2 FQGNSA. Here the CDR3 reads CASSSLRGVHEQYF. CDR3 nucleotides: TGTGCCAGCAGCTCCCTGAGGGGCGTACACGAGCAGTACTTC.

This chain links TRBV11-2 with TRBJ1-1; D might be TRBD1 (5 bases). V was clipped by 5 bases and J by 3 bases, with 16 bases between them. The length of the CDR3 is 15 residues. The germline V gene encodes CDR1 SGHAT and CDR2 FQNNGV. The CDR3 bases are TGTGCCAGCAGCCTGGCCCTCCGAGGGGACACTGAAGCTTTCTTT. This encodes CASSLALRGDTEAFF.

This chain uses TRBV7-2 with TRBJ2-3, with unresolved D. The CDR3 has 14 residues. The V end lost 1 base, the J end lost 6 bases, and 11 bases lay between the germline ends. Per germline, CDR1 SGHTA and CDR2 FQGNSA. CDR3 residues: CASSLGYRSDTQYF. DNA for the CDR3: TGTGCCAGCAGCTTAGGCTATAGGTCGGATACGCAGTATTTT.

This chain connects TRBV19 to TRBJ2-7, with D tentatively TRBD1 (6 bases). The CDR3 runs to 11 residues. Germline values: CDR1 LNHDA, CDR2 SQIVND (reference sequence). Trimming left V 8 bases short and J 6 bases short, with 11 bases between. CDR3 nucleotide sequence: TGTGCCAGTGGAAGCAGGGGCGAGCAGTACTTC. It yields the protein CASGSRGEQYF.

This sequence joins TRBV6-5 and TRBJ1-1, with 7 bases fitting TRBD1. V lost 2 bases, J lost 2 bases, and 2 bases stayed unmatched. CDR3 length equals 14 residues. Germline CDR1 and CDR2: MNHEY and SVGAGI. Here the CDR3 reads CASSYDRENTEAFF. CDR3 sequence (DNA): TGTGCCAGCAGTTACGACAGGGAAAACACTGAAGCTTTCTTT.

Here the CDR3 DNA reads TGTGCCAGCAGTGAATTTCGGCCGCCGCGCTACGAGCAGTACTTC. It encodes CASSEFRPPRYEQYF. The chain couples TRBV25-1 to TRBJ2-7; D ambiguous. Trimming pared 1 base from V and 3 bases from J, leaving 13 bases between. Germline assignment: CDR1 MGHDK and CDR2 SYGVNS. The CDR3 runs 15 residues.

V gene TRBV4-2 combines with J gene TRBJ2-2; 8 bases are a match to TRBD2. CDR1 LGHNA and CDR2 YNFKEQ come from the germline V gene. The CDR3 length is 13 residues. V shed 6 bases and J 6 bases; nucleotides not matched to a gene: 3. The CDR3 reads CASRSGRSGELFF. The DNA for the CDR3 is TGTGCCAGCAGAAGCGGGAGATCCGGGGAGCTGTTTTTT.

The gene calls are TRBV19 and TRBJ2-7, with TRBD1 as a possible D gene (5 bases). With 1 base removed from V and 6 bases from J, the gap between germline ends came to 16 bases. CDR3 length equals 15 residues. The germline V gene encodes CDR1 LNHDA and CDR2 SQIVND (reference sequence). The CDR3 loop reads CASSIADSPLGEQYF. CDR3 bases: TGTGCCAGTAGTATAGCTGACAGTCCTTTAGGCGAGCAGTACTTC.

This clone was recorded a few times. The chain employs TRBV19 and TRBJ1-5; 7 bases line up with TRBD1. Germline CDR1 reads LNHDA; CDR2 reads SQIVND (reference sequence). V dropped 3 bases and J dropped 3; count of bases not matched to a gene: 2. The CDR3 runs to 14 residues. Here the CDR3 reads CASSMGQTNQPQHF. CDR3 in DNA: TGTGCCAGTAGTATGGGACAGACCAATCAGCCCCAGCATTTT. Together with reference TRBV19 and TRBJ1-5, the CDR3 gives the full variable domain: DGGITQSPKYLFRKEGQNVTLSCEQNLNHDAMYWYRQDPGQGLRLIYYSQIVNDFQKGDIAEGYSVSREKKESFPLTVTSAQKNPTAFYLCASSMGQTNQPQHFGDGTRLSIL.

The gene calls are TRBV6-1 and TRBJ2-1; 10 positions agree with TRBD2. Trimming took 2 bases from V and 3 from J; bases not matched to a gene: 4. The CDR3 loop spans 16 amino acids. The V gene's germline CDR1 is MNHNS and CDR2 SASEGT. The CDR3 is CASSENLAGVYNEQFF. Here the CDR3 DNA reads TGTGCCAGCAGTGAAAATCTAGCGGGAGTCTACAATGAGCAGTTCTTC.

This clone came up a few times. J is TRBJ2-1 and V is TRBV19; D is ambiguous. Germline V gene sequence: CDR1 LNHDA, CDR2 SQIVND (reference sequence). The CDR3 totals 15 residues. Deletions cut 3 bases from V and 0 bases from J, with 9 bases between. Written as DNA, the CDR3 is TGTGCCAGTAGTATTCGGAGAAGCTCCTACAATGAGCAGTTCTTC. Encoded protein: CASSIRRSSYNEQFF.

This clone was found once. The genes are TRBV7-2 and TRBJ2-7, with TRBD2 matching over 14 bases. The CDR3 runs 16 residues. V gave up 5 bases and J gave up 4 bases; unmatched junction bases: 7. In germline, CDR1 is SGHTA, CDR2 FQGNSA. In nucleotides, the CDR3 is TGTGCCAGCAGCCTCGACGGACTAGCGGGAGGTTACGAGCAGTACTTC. It yields the protein CASSLDGLAGGYEQYF.

The DNA of the CDR3 is TGTGCCAGCGGAGGACAGGGGAATGGCGGGGAGCTGTTTTTT. Residues: CASGGQGNGGELFF. The rearrangement links TRBV7-9 to TRBJ2-2; 9 positions agree with TRBD1. The germline gives CDR1 SEHNR, CDR2 FQNEAQ (reference sequence). The V and J ends lost 8 bases and 7 bases, in that order; junction bases with no gene match: 8. The CDR3 has 14 amino acids.

The V gene is TRBV28, the J gene TRBJ2-7, with 8 nucleotides matching TRBD1. Trimming at V came to 2 bases and at J to 3 bases, leaving 6 bases not matched to a gene. Germline V lookup: CDR1 MDHEN, CDR2 SYDVKM. This CDR3 is 15 amino acids long. Here the CDR3 DNA reads TGTGCCAGCAGTTTACATACAGGGGGATTCTACGAGCAGTACTTC. The encoded protein is CASSLHTGGFYEQYF.

The chain couples TRBV14 to TRBJ2-5; TRBD2 agrees at 13 bases. The closer fit of TRBJ2-7 to the DNA end suggests the J call may be wrong. The CDR3 length is 14 residues. Germline values: CDR1 SGHDN, CDR2 FVKESK. The CDR3 nucleotides read TGTGCCAGCAGCTCCCGACTAGCGGGAGGCGAGCAGTACTTC. Translated, it gives CASSSRLAGGEQYF.

A few counts support this clone. The chain combines TRBV7-2 with TRBJ2-2; no firm D call. Germline lookup yields CDR1 SGHTA and CDR2 FQGNSA. The V and J ends lost 2 bases and 0 bases respectively, with 10 bases between them. CDR3 length: 16 residues. The CDR3 is CASSLSLKANTGELFF. As DNA, the CDR3 is TGTGCCAGCAGCTTATCGCTGAAAGCGAACACCGGGGAGCTGTTTTTT.

V is TRBV25-1 and J is TRBJ1-4, with D maybe TRBD1 (6 bases). V lost 8 bases and J 4 bases, leaving 17 bases between the germline ends. Germline V gives CDR1 MGHDK, CDR2 SYGVNS. CDR3 length: 15 residues. In DNA form, the CDR3 reads TGTGCCAGCGGGGGGCTCGAGGGGGATAATGAAAAACTGTTTTTT. Translating it yields CASGGLEGDNEKLFF.

The genes are TRBV19 and TRBJ2-7; D is ambiguous. V was shortened by 3 bases and J by 3 bases, with 9 bases between the two germline ends. CDR3 length: 13 amino acids. Germline-derived CDR1 and CDR2 are LNHDA and SQIVND (reference sequence). CDR3 in DNA: TGTGCCAGTAGTATTATGGAGCACTACGAGCAGTACTTC. Protein product: CASSIMEHYEQYF.

The J gene is TRBJ1-2, the V gene TRBV5-1; D not resolved. The CDR3 sequence is 13 residues long. CDR1 SGHRS and CDR2 YFSETQ come from the germline V gene. V lost 5 bases, J lost 0 bases, and 8 bases lay in between. As DNA, the CDR3 is TGCGCCAGCAGTGCGCAACCTAACTATGGCTACACCTTC. It is translated as CASSAQPNYGYTF.

This clone was observed a few times. The DNA for the CDR3 is TGTGCCAGCAGCGTAGATGGGGAAAGGAACACTGAAGCTTTCTTT. Protein sequence: CASSVDGERNTEAFF. The chain carries TRBV9 and TRBJ1-1; D call uncertain. The CDR3 covers 15 residues. The ends were cut back, 0 bases at V and 1 base at J, with 10 bases in the middle. Germline V CDR1 and CDR2: SGDLS, YYNGEE.

The genes are TRBV11-2 and TRBJ2-5; TRBD2 is a possible D gene (7 bases). Germline-derived CDR1 and CDR2 are SGHAT and FQNNGV. V was shortened by 2 bases and J by 2 bases, with 15 bases between the two germline ends. This CDR3 region has 16 residues. The CDR3 loop is CASSLSVGGAQETQYF. DNA for the CDR3: TGTGCCAGCAGCTTATCCGTGGGGGGGGCGCAAGAGACCCAGTACTTC.

This clone has only a few counts. J is TRBJ1-6 and V is TRBV7-9; TRBD1 agrees at 8 bases. The germline gives CDR1 SEHNR, CDR2 FQNEAQ (reference sequence). The CDR3 runs 14 residues. With V trimmed by 2 bases and J by 8 bases, 2 bases remained unmatched. The CDR3 region has the DNA TGTGCCAGCAGCTTAACAGGGGGAGATTCACCCCTCCACTTT. Protein sequence: CASSLTGGDSPLHF.

The J gene is TRBJ1-2, the V gene TRBV28; D call uncertain. Trimming removed 3 bases at V and 4 bases at J, with 15 bases between. This CDR3 region has 15 residues. Germline assignment: CDR1 MDHEN and CDR2 SYDVKM. The CDR3 DNA reads as TGTGCCAGCAGTTTGGTCACTCCAAGGTCCTATGGCTACACCTTC. Translated, it gives CASSLVTPRSYGYTF.

The chain joins TRBV2 to TRBJ2-1, with 9 positions matching TRBD1. The germline CDR1 and CDR2 sequences are SNHLY and FYNNEI. V was clipped by 5 bases and J by 8 bases; unmatched bases: 10. The CDR3 runs to 15 residues. The CDR3 coding sequence is TGTGCCAGCAGTAAATACCGGACAGGGGCGGATGAGCAGTTCTTC. This codes for CASSKYRTGADEQFF.